In this sample, the clone carrying this TCR beta chain turned up many times. The antigen is undetermined. The record originates from a study of T cells in Graves' hyperthyroidism and ophthalmopathy. Study conclusions and caveats: Most thyroid clonotypes expanded above 0.001 appeared in blood too.

RNA transcripts served as the template for amplifying TCR beta CDR3 regions. During a first-round RT-PCR of the TCR CDR3, the HTBI primer set was used. TCRdb passed the multiplex PCR reads through MiXCR, listing each CDR3 protein once. The table has more than 95,000 distinct CDR3 sequences, approximately 50% seen once. Subjects aged 18 to 65 presented with newly diagnosed hyperthyroidism of less than 2 months' duration. Clinical symptoms, serum thyroxine and TRAb, thyroid ultrasound and orbital computed tomography were used for the diagnoses. CDR1 is SNHLY, CDR2 FYNNEI, per germline. Trimming cost V 11 bases and J 3 bases; bases outside gene matches: 9. The CDR3 is made up of 14 amino acids.

The sequenced sample consisted of blood. This sequence joins TRBV2 and TRBJ2-1; 8 bases agree with TRBD2. The TCR originated in a man between 40 and 49 years old with Graves' hyperthyroidism. This CDR3 is CAGGGTSVYNEQFF. The CDR3 DNA is TGTGCCGGGGGGGGGACTAGTGTCTACAATGAGCAGTTCTTC.